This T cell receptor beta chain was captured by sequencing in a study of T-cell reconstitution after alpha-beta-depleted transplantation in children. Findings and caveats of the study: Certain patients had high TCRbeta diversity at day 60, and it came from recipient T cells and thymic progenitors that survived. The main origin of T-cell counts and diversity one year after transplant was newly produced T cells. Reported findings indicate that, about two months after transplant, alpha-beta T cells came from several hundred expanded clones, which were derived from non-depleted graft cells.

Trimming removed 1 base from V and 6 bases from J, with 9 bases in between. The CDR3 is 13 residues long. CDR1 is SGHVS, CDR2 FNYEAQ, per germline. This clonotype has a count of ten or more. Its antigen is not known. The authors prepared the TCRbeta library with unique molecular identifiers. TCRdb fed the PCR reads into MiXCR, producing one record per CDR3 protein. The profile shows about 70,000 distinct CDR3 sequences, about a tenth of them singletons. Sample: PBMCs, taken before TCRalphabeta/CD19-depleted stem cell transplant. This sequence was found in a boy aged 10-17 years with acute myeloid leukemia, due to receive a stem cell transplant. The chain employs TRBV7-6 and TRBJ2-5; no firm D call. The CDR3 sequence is CASSLGGGKTQYF. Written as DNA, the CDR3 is TGTGCCAGCAGCTTAGGAGGTGGAAAGACCCAGTACTTC.